The entry below gives a single TCR beta chain sequence along with its context. This same CDR3 is encoded by further DNA sequences in the sample. The length of the CDR3 is 11 residues. From germline, CDR1 is SQVTM and CDR2 ANQGSEA. V was cut by 5 bases and J by 4 bases, with 9 bases left in between. The record originates from a study of blood T cell repertoires in COVID-19. The table came from immunoSEQ multiplex PCR; TCRdb's copy has only in-frame clones and leaves some out. In the table there are under 300,000 clones, around 85% of which are singletons. The receptor was derived from a woman older than 75 with acute or convalescent COVID-19. The chain couples TRBV29-1 to TRBJ2-7; perhaps TRBD2 as D (5 bases). Sequencing was done on a sample of peripheral blood. This CDR3 reads CSVLGSYEQYF. The CDR3 DNA is TGCAGCGTTTTAGGGAGTTACGAGCAGTACTTC.